These 26 T cell receptor beta chains were sequenced from one sample in a study of blood T cells in healthy people across ages. Combining a sample-barcoded 5' primer with a J-beta primer mix, a second PCR ran for about 7 to 11 cycles. TCRdb passed the 5' RACE reads through MiXCR, listing each CDR3 protein once. The sample contains about 800,000 distinct CDR3 sequences, 20% to 30% of which appear only once. This sample also appeared in a second study, on T cells of mothers and their children.

The sequenced sample was blood. The origin of the receptors is a boy younger than 18 in good health.

This clonotype was recorded a few times. J is TRBJ2-1 and V is TRBV29-1; tentatively, D is TRBD1 (5 bases). Germline V lookup: CDR1 SQVTM, CDR2 ANQGSEA. The CDR3 spans 16 residues. V lost 2 bases, J lost 1 base, and 15 bases lay in between. CDR3 DNA: TGCAGCGTTGAATATAACAGGTTCTCATCCTACAATGAGCAGTTCTTC. This sequence encodes CSVEYNRFSSYNEQFF.

This clonotype was found a few times. V gene TRBV15 combines with J gene TRBJ2-4, with 7 bases identical to TRBD1. The CDR3 runs 17 residues. Trimming at V came to 3 bases and at J to 0 bases, leaving 8 bases not matched to a gene. Germline CDR1 is LNHNV and CDR2 is YYDKDF (reference sequence). CDR3 nucleotide sequence: TGTGCCACCAGCAGCGAAGACAGGGTTCGAGCCAAAAACATTCAGTACTTC. This encodes CATSSEDRVRAKNIQYF. The whole variable domain, remainder taken from reference TRBV15 and TRBJ2-4, is DAMVIQNPRYQVTQFGKPVTLSCSQTLNHNVMYWYQQKSSQAPKLLFHYYDKDFNNEADTPDNFQSRRPNTSFCFLDIRSPGLGDTAMYLCATSSEDRVRAKNIQYFGAGTRLSVL.

This clonotype was found a few times. The J gene is TRBJ2-3, the V gene TRBV28, with 12 nucleotides matching TRBD1. The CDR3 length is 16 residues. Trimming took 5 bases from V and 3 from J; bases not matched to a gene: 6. In germline, CDR1 is MDHEN, CDR2 SYDVKM. CDR3 DNA sequence: TGTGCCAGCAGTCCTATGGGACAGGGGGCTACAGATACGCAGTATTTT. Its translation: CASSPMGQGATDTQYF.

The V call is TRBV2, the J call TRBJ2-7, with D perhaps TRBD1 or TRBD2 (5 bases each). The ends were cut back, 3 bases at V and 3 bases at J, with 18 bases in the middle. Germline assignment: CDR1 SNHLY and CDR2 FYNNEI. CDR3 size: 16 residues. In DNA form, the CDR3 reads TGTGCCAGCAGTGAGAGTTACATTAGGGACCTCTACGAGCAGTACTTC. Residues: CASSESYIRDLYEQYF.

This clonotype was seen a few times. The chain employs TRBV10-3 and TRBJ2-3, with 12 bases lining up with TRBD2. The V and J ends lost 6 bases and 5 bases, in that order; junction bases with no gene match: 12. Looked up from germline, CDR1 is ENHRY and CDR2 is SYGVKD. The CDR3 totals 17 residues. In DNA, the CDR3 is TGTGCCATCAGCGACCGGACTAGCGGGGATTCACAAGATACGCAGTATTTT. This translates into CAISDRTSGDSQDTQYF.

V gene TRBV7-2 combines with J gene TRBJ2-1; D gene unclear. The CDR3 totals 13 residues. Trimming took 0 bases from V and 6 from J, leaving 6 bases between them. Germline loops: CDR1 SGHTA, CDR2 FQGNSA. The CDR3 loop is CASSLAISNEQFF. The CDR3, as DNA: TGTGCCAGCAGCTTAGCGATAAGCAATGAGCAGTTCTTC.

This clonotype was observed a few times. V usage is TRBV5-1 and J usage is TRBJ2-1; 10 nucleotides match TRBD2. The CDR3 runs to 12 residues. CDR1 and CDR2 (germline): SGHRS, YFSETQ. J gave up 13 bases and V 3 bases, and 4 bases lay outside the gene matches. The chain's CDR3 is CASSSSSGRQFF. The CDR3 DNA is TGCGCCAGCAGCTCTTCTAGCGGGAGACAGTTCTTC.

The table lists this clonotype with a few counts. The V call is TRBV18, the J call TRBJ2-4; possibly TRBD1 for D (6 bases). V lost 0 bases and J 6 bases, leaving 18 bases between the germline ends. CDR1 is KGHSH, CDR2 LQKENI, per germline. This CDR3 spans 17 amino acids. The CDR3 sequence: CASSPPLQGWWGNIQYF. The CDR3 DNA is TGTGCCAGCTCACCACCACTACAGGGTTGGTGGGGAAACATTCAGTACTTC.

This clonotype was detected only once. This chain uses TRBV20-1 with TRBJ2-5; either TRBD1 or TRBD2 may fit D (5 bases each). The J call may be wrong; the DNA end is better matched by TRBJ2-1. Germline values: CDR1 DFQATT, CDR2 SNEGSKA (reference sequence). The CDR3 is made up of 12 amino acids. In DNA, the CDR3 is TGCAGTGCCCCGGGACCTTTCAATGAGCAGTTCTTC. It codes for CSAPGPFNEQFF.

The V call is TRBV20-1, the J call TRBJ2-3, with 8 nucleotides matching TRBD2. V gave up 7 bases and J gave up 0 bases; unmatched junction bases: 12. Per germline, CDR1 DFQATT and CDR2 SNEGSKA (reference sequence). The CDR3 is 16 amino acids. The CDR3 coding sequence is TGCAGTGTCATGATCAAGGGACTAGTTAGCACAGATACGCAGTATTTT. Protein product: CSVMIKGLVSTDTQYF.

V and J are TRBV20-1 and TRBJ1-1; 9 nucleotides align to TRBD1. The V gene end was trimmed by 2 bases and the J gene end by 4 bases; junction bases not matched to a gene: 2. The CDR3 has 13 residues. Germline V gene sequence: CDR1 DFQATT, CDR2 SNEGSKA (reference sequence). The CDR3 region is CSARPTGGTEAFF. The CDR3 DNA is TGCAGTGCTAGACCGACAGGGGGCACTGAAGCTTTCTTT.

The table lists this clonotype with a few counts. Germline and junction disagree at one end, which may indicate a read error. The J gene is TRBJ2-4, the V gene TRBV3-1; D possibly uses TRBD1 or TRBD2 (5 bases each). In germline, CDR1 is LGHDT, CDR2 YNNKEL (reference sequence). CDR3 length: 15 residues. The CDR3 here is CASSQSGISVARGDF. In DNA form, the CDR3 reads TGTGCCAGCAGCCAATCAGGTATTTCGGTCGCCCGGGGCGACTTC.

This clonotype was observed a few times. This chain joins TRBV14 and TRBJ2-6, with D maybe TRBD1 (5 bases). Trimming removed 3 bases from V and 0 bases from J, with 21 bases in between. The CDR3 is 20 amino acids. Germline lookup yields CDR1 SGHDN and CDR2 FVKESK. The CDR3 DNA sequence: TGTGCCAGCAGCCAGGACCTGAGACAGAAAAACCTCTCTGGGGCCAACGTCCTGACTTTC. Translating it yields CASSQDLRQKNLSGANVLTF.

This clonotype has only a few counts. The rearrangement links TRBV12-3 or TRBV12-4 to TRBJ1-2; tentative D call: TRBD1 (5 bases). The CDR3 extends over 15 amino acids. Trimming removed 5 bases at V and 7 bases at J, with 20 bases between. The CDR3 nucleotides read TGTGCCAGCAGTCCTGATCCGGCCCGCGGGGGTGGCTACACCTTC. It codes for CASSPDPARGGGYTF.

On this clonotype itself: Mismatch with germline at one junction end may stem from a read error. The CDR3: CASSQKAGRDF. DNA of the CDR3: TGCGCCAGCAGCCAAAAGGCGGGAAGAGACTTC. The rearrangement joins TRBV4-1 to TRBJ2-1; possible D gene TRBD2, 6 bases. The CDR3 runs 11 residues. The germline CDR1 and CDR2 sequences are MGHRA and YSYEKL.

This chain joins TRBV7-9 and TRBJ2-2; D remains unclear. CDR1 and CDR2 from the germline V gene are SEHNR and FQNEAQ (reference sequence). V gave up 7 bases and J gave up 0 bases, with 15 bases separating them. The CDR3 loop spans 16 amino acids. CDR3 DNA: TGTGCCAGCAACCATGGCCCAATCGCGAACACCGGGGAGCTGTTTTTT. Amino acid sequence: CASNHGPIANTGELFF.

V gene TRBV7-3 combines with J gene TRBJ2-1; D ambiguous. The CDR3 is 13 residues long. Germline loops: CDR1 SGHTA, CDR2 FQGTGA. V lost 3 bases and J 8 bases, leaving 11 bases between the germline ends. The CDR3 coding sequence is TGTGCCAGCAGCTTGGGTCTACTCTATGAGCAGTTCTTC. Residues: CASSLGLLYEQFF. The full variable domain, rest sourced from reference TRBV7-3 and TRBJ2-1, is GAGVSQTPSNKVTEKGKYVELRCDPISGHTALYWYRQSLGQGPEFLIYFQGTGAADDSGLPNDRFFAVRPEGSVSTLKIQRTERGDSAVYLCASSLGLLYEQFFGPGTRLTVL.

The chain links TRBV15 to TRBJ1-5, with 8 bases fitting TRBD1. CDR1 is LNHNV and CDR2 is YYDKDF in the germline V gene (reference sequence). This CDR3 has 15 amino acids. Germline trimming cut 0 bases from V and 9 bases from J; bases unmatched to any gene: 7. This CDR3 reads CATSRDGTGLLPQHF. As DNA, the CDR3 is TGTGCCACCAGCAGAGATGGGACAGGATTGCTGCCCCAGCATTTT. The entire variable domain, with the rest obtained from reference TRBV15 and TRBJ1-5, is as follows: DAMVIQNPRYQVTQFGKPVTLSCSQTLNHNVMYWYQQKSSQAPKLLFHYYDKDFNNEADTPDNFQSRRPNTSFCFLDIRSPGLGDTAMYLCATSRDGTGLLPQHFGDGTRLSIL.

V usage is TRBV30 and J usage is TRBJ1-6, with 7 bases aligning to TRBD1. Germline lookup yields CDR1 GTSNPN and CDR2 SVGIG (reference sequence). CDR3 size: 15 residues. Trimming took 3 bases from V and 10 from J; bases not matched to a gene: 12. CDR3 nucleotide sequence: TGTGCCTGGAGAAGCTCCTCAGGGGGGAGCTCACCCCTCCACTTT. This sequence encodes CAWRSSSGGSSPLHF. Together with reference TRBV30 and TRBJ1-6, the CDR3 gives the full variable domain: SQTIHQWPATLVQPVGSPLSLECTVEGTSNPNLYWYRQAAGRGLQLLFYSVGIGQISSEVPQNLSASRPQDRQFILSSKKLLLSDSGFYLCAWRSSSGGSSPLHFGNGTRLTVT.

This clonotype was recorded a few times. This chain joins TRBV5-8 and TRBJ1-4, with D tentatively TRBD1 (5 bases). CDR3 length: 17 residues. Germline V gives CDR1 SGHTS, CDR2 YDEGEE. Trimming cost V 4 bases and J 11 bases, with 27 bases left between them. CDR3 DNA: TGTGCCAGCAGCCCCCGGGGGGTGTCCGGGGCGTGGTTGAAACTGTTTTTT. Protein sequence: CASSPRGVSGAWLKLFF.

The CDR3 protein is CASSHGTSGETQYF. In DNA form, the CDR3 reads TGTGCCAGCAGCCACGGGACTAGCGGAGAGACCCAGTACTTC. V gene TRBV3-1 combines with J gene TRBJ2-5, with 11 nucleotides matching TRBD2. Germline-derived CDR1 and CDR2 are LGHDT and YNNKEL (reference sequence). J was trimmed by 4 bases and V by 3 bases; bases with no gene match: 1. This CDR3 contains 14 residues.

In its sample, this clonotype was seen a few times. The genes are TRBV29-1 and TRBJ2-7, with 7 positions matching TRBD1. This CDR3 has 14 amino acids. V trimming: 3 bases; J trimming: 3 bases; junction bases outside the gene matches: 8. Germline V gene lookup returns CDR1 SQVTM and CDR2 ANQGSEA. The CDR3 DNA reads as TGCAGCGTTGAGCTCGGGACAGAAGGCTACGAGCAGTACTTC. Protein product: CSVELGTEGYEQYF.

The rearrangement joins TRBV7-2 to TRBJ1-5; maybe TRBD1 (5 bases). Germline V gene lookup returns CDR1 SGHTA and CDR2 FQGNSA. CDR3 length: 15 amino acids. V lost 1 base, J lost 0 bases, and 7 bases lay in between. This CDR3 reads CASSLDGASNQPQHF. CDR3 DNA: TGTGCCAGCAGCTTAGACGGGGCTAGCAATCAGCCCCAGCATTTT.

This clonotype rates as medium-sized. The chain carries TRBV5-1 and TRBJ2-5; TRBD1 aligns across 11 bases. The CDR3 loop spans 15 amino acids. Per germline, CDR1 SGHRS and CDR2 YFSETQ. V shed 4 bases, J shed 5 bases, and the junction held 7 bases outside the gene matches. The CDR3, as DNA: TGCGCCAGCAGCGAAGGACAGGGGGCGGGGGAGACCCAGTACTTC. Translation: CASSEGQGAGETQYF.

The chain combines TRBV11-2 with TRBJ2-1; D may be TRBD1 or TRBD2 (5 bases each). The germline V gene has CDR1 SGHAT and CDR2 FQNNGV. The CDR3 is 18 residues long. Trimming left V 6 bases short and J 4 bases short, with 25 bases between. CDR3 sequence reads: CASSPFGARLLEYNEQFF. CDR3 bases: TGTGCCAGCAGTCCATTCGGGGCCCGCTTGCTGGAGTACAATGAGCAGTTCTTC.

J is TRBJ2-7 and V is TRBV24-1, with a weak D call TRBD1 (5 bases). Germline CDR1 reads KGHDR; CDR2 reads SFDVKD. The CDR3 covers 15 residues. The V end was cut by 3 bases, the J end by 6 bases, with 17 bases between. The CDR3: CATSDQSRVSSEQYF. The CDR3 DNA sequence: TGTGCCACCAGTGATCAAAGCAGGGTATCAAGCGAGCAGTACTTC.